A single sample gave rise to the 11 T cell receptor beta chains below, sequenced in a study of shared clonotypes between healthy human individuals. The repertoire was sequenced with immunoSEQ multiplex PCR; TCRdb's copy has only in-frame clones and lacks some. This sample has 2.3 million or so clones, with over 90% found just once. Sequenced material: naive CD4+ T cells from PBMCs. Subset noted: CD45RA+ positively selected. The source is a man in his late teens or twenties in good health. Some clones in this sample may be carry-over from other donors' samples.

The chain links TRBV5-1 to TRBJ1-1, with 8 bases aligning to TRBD1. This CDR3 contains 16 residues. The V segment lost 9 bases and the J segment 0 bases; nucleotides outside the gene matches: 13. The germline V gene has CDR1 SGHRS and CDR2 YFSETQ. Here the CDR3 DNA reads TGCGCCACTGCGACAGGGGCAAGGAAAGTGAACACTGAAGCTTTCTTT. It codes for CATATGARKVNTEAFF.

The V gene is TRBV27, the J gene TRBJ1-1; D gene ambiguous. The CDR3 has 14 amino acids. V lost 3 bases and J lost 3, with 11 bases in between. CDR1 is MNHEY, CDR2 SMNVEV, per germline (reference sequence). The CDR3 coding sequence is TGTGCCAGCAGTTTTAACCGGAGGGACACTGAAGCTTTCTTT. It codes for CASSFNRRDTEAFF.

The chain has TRBV15 and TRBJ2-1, with 7 positions matching TRBD1. Germline values: CDR1 LNHNV, CDR2 YYDKDF (reference sequence). Trimming removed 8 bases from V and 11 bases from J; junction bases left unmatched: 6. The CDR3 totals 11 residues. DNA for the CDR3: TGTGCCACCCTACGGGACAGAAAGCAGTTCTTC. This codes for CATLRDRKQFF.

In this sample, this clone turned up once. V gene TRBV5-1 combines with J gene TRBJ1-1, with 9 bases aligning to TRBD1. The V gene's germline CDR1 is SGHRS and CDR2 YFSETQ. With V trimmed by 4 bases and J by 0 bases, 13 bases remained unmatched. The CDR3 length is 18 residues. The CDR3 protein is CASSPRDRVSRMNTEAFF. CDR3 coding DNA: TGCGCCAGCAGCCCCCGGGACAGGGTATCCAGAATGAACACTGAAGCTTTCTTT.

The genes are TRBV28 and TRBJ1-1, with 7 bases matching TRBD1. V shed 4 bases and J 6 bases; nucleotides not matched to a gene: 5. The CDR3 spans 13 residues. Per germline, CDR1 MDHEN and CDR2 SYDVKM. CDR3 residues: CASSYIQGPEAFF. The CDR3 bases are TGTGCCAGCAGTTACATACAGGGGCCTGAAGCTTTCTTT.

The chain links TRBV28 to TRBJ2-2; D may be TRBD2 (6 bases). V lost 2 bases, J lost 7 bases, and 11 bases lay in between. CDR3 size: 14 residues. Germline lookup yields CDR1 MDHEN and CDR2 SYDVKM. DNA of the CDR3: TGTGCCAGCAGTTTAGCGGGGCAGGACGGGGAGCTGTTTTTT. This gives the protein CASSLAGQDGELFF.

This chain connects TRBV6-6 to TRBJ1-3; D might be TRBD1 (5 bases). This CDR3 has 16 residues. Trimming removed 5 bases from V and 5 bases from J, with 19 bases in between. Germline CDR1 and CDR2: MNHNY and SVGAGI (reference sequence). CDR3 region: CASSRNTGTPRNTIYF. The CDR3 coding sequence is TGTGCCAGCAGTCGTAATACCGGGACCCCGAGAAACACCATATATTTT.

The rearrangement uses TRBV5-1 and TRBJ2-4, with TRBD1 matching over 10 bases. Germline V gene data show CDR1 as SGHRS and CDR2 as YFSETQ. V was clipped by 7 bases and J by 2 bases; unmatched bases: 15. The CDR3 contains 18 residues. The CDR3 is CASAPGQGSVGTKNIQYF. In nucleotides, the CDR3 is TGCGCCAGCGCCCCGGGACAGGGGTCCGTGGGGACCAAAAACATTCAGTACTTC.

The CDR3 loop reads CASSTGAGINYGYTF. CDR3 DNA: TGTGCCAGTAGCACAGGGGCCGGCATTAACTATGGCTACACCTTC. The rearrangement joins TRBV19 to TRBJ1-2; 7 nucleotides match TRBD1. The CDR3 has 15 amino acids. From germline, CDR1 is LNHDA and CDR2 SQIVND (reference sequence). V was pared by 6 bases and J by 1 base, with 8 bases of the junction left unmatched.

This chain joins TRBV18 and TRBJ2-7, with 9 bases identical to TRBD2. The germline gives CDR1 KGHSH, CDR2 LQKENI. The V segment lost 4 bases and the J segment 0 bases; nucleotides outside the gene matches: 1. This CDR3 has 14 residues. The CDR3 here is CASSRLADSYEQYF. As DNA, the CDR3 is TGTGCCAGCTCACGACTAGCGGACTCCTACGAGCAGTACTTC. Together with reference TRBV18 and TRBJ2-7, the CDR3 gives the full variable domain: NAGVMQNPRHLVRRRGQEARLRCSPMKGHSHVYWYRQLPEEGLKFMVYLQKENIIDESGMPKERFSAEFPKEGPSILRIQQVVRGDSAAYFCASSRLADSYEQYFGPGTRLTVT.

V gene TRBV6-1 combines with J gene TRBJ2-1; a weak D match, TRBD1 (6 bases). This CDR3 is 15 amino acids long. Germline CDR1 reads MNHNS; CDR2 reads SASEGT. Trimming took off 2 bases at V and 3 bases at J, with 11 bases between the two ends. CDR3 amino acids: CASSEYGTSYNEQFF. In nucleotides, the CDR3 is TGTGCCAGCAGTGAATATGGGACAAGCTACAATGAGCAGTTCTTC.